This T cell receptor (beta chain) was recorded in a study of CD8 T cells in Susac syndrome. This CDR3 is built from 18 residues. J gave up 3 bases and V 6 bases, and 19 bases lay outside the gene matches. RNA was extracted with the RNeasy kit, and a quantity of 0.5 to 1 ug was reverse transcribed using random hexamers. TCRdb ran MiXCR on the immunoSEQ multiplex PCR reads and lists one entry per CDR3 protein. The repertoire includes approximately 300,000 distinct CDR3 sequences, about 89% of them detected once, and around 0.18% sits in the top ten. Blood CD8+ and CD4+ T cells underwent high-throughput TCR beta sequencing.

The sequence was obtained from a human donor with multiple sclerosis. This chain joins TRBV12-3 or TRBV12-4 and TRBJ2-7; 8 bases are shared with TRBD2. Material for sequencing was CD8+ T cells from PBMCs. The CDR3 DNA follows: TGTGCCAGCAGCTACGTTTCTTCGCCGGCGGGAGGCCACTACGAGCAGTACTTC. Its protein is CASSYVSSPAGGHYEQYF.